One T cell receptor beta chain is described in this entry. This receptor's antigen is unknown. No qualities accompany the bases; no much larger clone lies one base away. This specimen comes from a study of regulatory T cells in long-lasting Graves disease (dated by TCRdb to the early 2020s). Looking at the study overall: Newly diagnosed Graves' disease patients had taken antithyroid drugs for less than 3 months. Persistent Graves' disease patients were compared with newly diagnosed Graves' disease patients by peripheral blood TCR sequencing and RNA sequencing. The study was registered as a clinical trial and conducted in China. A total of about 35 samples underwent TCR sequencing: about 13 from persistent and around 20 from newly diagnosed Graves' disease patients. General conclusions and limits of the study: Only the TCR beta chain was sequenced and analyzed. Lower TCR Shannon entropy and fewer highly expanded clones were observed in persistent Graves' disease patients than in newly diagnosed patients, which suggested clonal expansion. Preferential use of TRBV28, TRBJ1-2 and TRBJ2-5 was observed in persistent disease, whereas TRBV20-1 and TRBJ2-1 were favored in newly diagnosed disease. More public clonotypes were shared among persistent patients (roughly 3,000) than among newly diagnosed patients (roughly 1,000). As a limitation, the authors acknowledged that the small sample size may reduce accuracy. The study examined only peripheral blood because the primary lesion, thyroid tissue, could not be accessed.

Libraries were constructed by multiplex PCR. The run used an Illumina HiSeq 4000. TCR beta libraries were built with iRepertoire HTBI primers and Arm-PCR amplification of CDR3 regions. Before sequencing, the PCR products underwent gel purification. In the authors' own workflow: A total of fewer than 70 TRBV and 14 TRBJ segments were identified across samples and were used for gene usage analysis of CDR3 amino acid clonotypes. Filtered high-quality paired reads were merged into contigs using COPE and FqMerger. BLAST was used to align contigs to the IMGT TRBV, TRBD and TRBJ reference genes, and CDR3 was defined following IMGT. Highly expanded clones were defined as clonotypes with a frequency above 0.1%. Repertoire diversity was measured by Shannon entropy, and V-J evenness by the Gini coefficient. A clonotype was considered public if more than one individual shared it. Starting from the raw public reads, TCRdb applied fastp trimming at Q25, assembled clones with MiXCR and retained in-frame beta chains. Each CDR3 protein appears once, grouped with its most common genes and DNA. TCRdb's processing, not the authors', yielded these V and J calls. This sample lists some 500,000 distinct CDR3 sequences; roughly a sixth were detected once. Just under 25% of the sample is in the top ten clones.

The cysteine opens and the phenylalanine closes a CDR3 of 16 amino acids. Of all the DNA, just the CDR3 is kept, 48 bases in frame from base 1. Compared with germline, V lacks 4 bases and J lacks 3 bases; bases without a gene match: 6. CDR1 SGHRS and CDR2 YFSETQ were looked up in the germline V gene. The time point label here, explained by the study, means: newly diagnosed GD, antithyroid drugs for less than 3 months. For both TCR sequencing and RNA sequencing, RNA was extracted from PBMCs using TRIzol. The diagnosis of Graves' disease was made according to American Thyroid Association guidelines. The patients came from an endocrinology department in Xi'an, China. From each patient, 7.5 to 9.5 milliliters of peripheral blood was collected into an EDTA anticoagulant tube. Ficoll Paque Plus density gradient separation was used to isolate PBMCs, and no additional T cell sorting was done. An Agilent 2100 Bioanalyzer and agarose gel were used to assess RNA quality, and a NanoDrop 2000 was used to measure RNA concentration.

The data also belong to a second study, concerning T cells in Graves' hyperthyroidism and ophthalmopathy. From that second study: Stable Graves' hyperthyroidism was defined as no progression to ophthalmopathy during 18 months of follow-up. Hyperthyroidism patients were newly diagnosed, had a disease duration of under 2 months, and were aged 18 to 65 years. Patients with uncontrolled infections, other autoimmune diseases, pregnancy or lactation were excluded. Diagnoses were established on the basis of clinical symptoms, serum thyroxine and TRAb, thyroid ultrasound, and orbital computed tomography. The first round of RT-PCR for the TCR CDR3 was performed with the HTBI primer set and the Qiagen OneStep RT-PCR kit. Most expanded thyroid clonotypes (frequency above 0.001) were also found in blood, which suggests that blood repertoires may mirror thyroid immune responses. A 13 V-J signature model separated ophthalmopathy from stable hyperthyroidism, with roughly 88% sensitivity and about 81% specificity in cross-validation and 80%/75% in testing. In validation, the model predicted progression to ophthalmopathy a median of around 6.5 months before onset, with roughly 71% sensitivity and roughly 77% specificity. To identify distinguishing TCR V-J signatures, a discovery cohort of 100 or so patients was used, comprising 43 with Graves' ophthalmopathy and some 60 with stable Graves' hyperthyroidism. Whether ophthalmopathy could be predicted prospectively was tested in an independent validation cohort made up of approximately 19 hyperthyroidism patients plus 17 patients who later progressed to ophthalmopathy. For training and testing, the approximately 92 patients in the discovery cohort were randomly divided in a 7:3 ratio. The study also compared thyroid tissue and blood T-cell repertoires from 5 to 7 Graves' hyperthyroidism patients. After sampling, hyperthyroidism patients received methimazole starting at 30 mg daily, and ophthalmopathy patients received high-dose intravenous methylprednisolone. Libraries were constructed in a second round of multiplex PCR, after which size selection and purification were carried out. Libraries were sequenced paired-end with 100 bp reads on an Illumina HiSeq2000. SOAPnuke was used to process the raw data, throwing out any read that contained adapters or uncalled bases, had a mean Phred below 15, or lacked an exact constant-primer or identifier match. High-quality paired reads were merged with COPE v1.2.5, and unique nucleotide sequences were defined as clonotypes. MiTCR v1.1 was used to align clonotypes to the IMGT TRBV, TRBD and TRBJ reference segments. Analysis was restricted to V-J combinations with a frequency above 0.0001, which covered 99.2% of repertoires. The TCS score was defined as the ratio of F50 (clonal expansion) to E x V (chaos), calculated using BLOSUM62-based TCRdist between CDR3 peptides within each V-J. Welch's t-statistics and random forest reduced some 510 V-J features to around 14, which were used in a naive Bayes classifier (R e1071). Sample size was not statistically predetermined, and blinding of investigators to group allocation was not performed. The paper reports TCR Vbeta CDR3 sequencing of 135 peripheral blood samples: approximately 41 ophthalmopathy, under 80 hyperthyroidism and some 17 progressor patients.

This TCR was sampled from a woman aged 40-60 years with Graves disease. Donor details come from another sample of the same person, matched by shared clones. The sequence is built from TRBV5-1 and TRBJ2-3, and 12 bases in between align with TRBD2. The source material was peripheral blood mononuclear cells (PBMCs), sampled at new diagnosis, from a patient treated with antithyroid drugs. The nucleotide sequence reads TGCGCCAGCAGCCGTACCACTAGCGGGGGGACAGATACGCAGTATTTT. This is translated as CASSRTTSGGTDTQYF.